This entry describes one T cell receptor (beta chain). The target antigen is unknown. This sample stems from a study of cytomegalovirus exposure and HLA in healthy donors. The CDR3 loop spans 13 amino acids. Germline V gene data show CDR1 as SGHTA and CDR2 as FQGNSA. The trim removed 10 bases at V and 1 base at J, leaving 6 bases unmatched. Whole-study results and caveats: Common viral pathogens seemed, in a later analysis, to connect with several of the most significant clusters.

The primer mix had 60 Vbeta and 13 Jbeta primers. The assay was immunoSEQ multiplex PCR, and TCRdb's table has in-frame clones only and misses some. Counted here are roughly 63,000 clones, less than 75% occurring once; the ten biggest clones make up nearly 25%. The sample consisted of PBMCs. The TCR was taken from a man aged 50 or older in good health and CMV-seropositive. V gene TRBV7-2 combines with J gene TRBJ1-1; 7 bases agree with TRBD1. CDR3 residues: CATSWTGNTEAFF. CDR3 DNA: TGTGCCACCTCATGGACAGGGAACACTGAAGCTTTCTTT.